This T cell receptor (beta chain) came from a study of beta chain features in type 1 diabetes. Overall study findings and caveats: Shorter templates may be favored by PCR, equally so in patients and controls. Fewer insertions but more deletions were seen at VDJ junctions in type 1 diabetes patients. Across all four CD4+ subsets, people with type 1 diabetes showed modestly shorter TCRB CDR3s.

Isolated RNA was reverse transcribed in full, so expressed TCRB transcripts were sequenced. Each sample of naive, central memory or regulatory T cells had, on average, about 3.57 million reads. The method was immunoSEQ multiplex PCR; TCRdb's version includes in-frame clones alone and lacks a portion of them. The sample yields 500,000 to 850,000 clones, around 15% seen once. The V and J ends lost 5 bases and 10 bases, in that order; junction bases with no gene match: 9. CDR3 length equals 14 residues. Germline CDR1 is MNHEY and CDR2 is SMNVEV (reference sequence). This clone came up a few times. The antigen remains unidentified. Each population that was sorted was more than 98% pure.

This clonotype originated in a man in his late teens or twenties with type 1 diabetes. V gene TRBV27 combines with J gene TRBJ2-7; 12 bases are shared with TRBD1. Sequences were obtained from naive CD4+ T cells from blood. This CDR3 reads CASSIGDRGLSQYF. Here the CDR3 DNA reads TGTGCCAGCAGTATTGGGGACAGGGGGCTCAGTCAGTACTTC.